This TCR beta chain comes out of a study of spatial heterogeneity in lung cancer (dated by TCRdb to about 2019). Some background on the complete study: Beta-chain transcripts were consistently detected in greater numbers than alpha-chain transcripts, which likely reflects a higher abundance of beta-chain transcripts. The study linked features of the TCR repertoire to counts of nonsynonymous mutations, which were determined by whole-exome sequencing of tumor tissue. In the raw uncorrected reads, each unique combination of TCR and UMI appeared more than ten times on average. At surgery, over 200 tumor regions, 64 matched nontumor lung samples and a few dozen PBMC samples were TCR-sequenced for both alpha and beta chains. The study quantitatively compared TCR alpha and beta repertoires across multiple tumor regions, matched nontumor lung and blood in non-small cell lung cancer. Results and caveats for the whole study, not just this receptor: Additional single-cell paired TCR alpha and beta sequencing was considered necessary to confirm, at a functional level, the hypothesis that regional TCRs recognize regional mutations.

Libraries came from 5' RACE. TCRdb names NextSeq 500 as the instrument used. The TCR library protocol attached a unique molecular identifier to each TCR cDNA molecule to allow correction of PCR and sequencing errors. The paper's data handling went like this. TCR identification, UMI-based error correction and CDR3 extraction were all carried out with Decombinator tools. TCRs above a frequency of 2 per 1,000, corresponding to the top 1% of the tumor frequency distribution, were defined as expanded. Renyi diversity was computed with the R vegan package after each repertoire had been subsampled 100 times to 5,000 TCRs. To build CDR3 similarity networks, amino acid triplet string-kernel similarity was used, and CDR3s were connected when their pairwise similarity was above 0.82. Clones were called with MiXCR by TCRdb after fastp trimmed the public reads at Q25, and only in-frame beta chains were retained. Identical CDR3 proteins give one entry, which carries the most common genes and DNA. V and J calls and clone size were set by TCRdb, not the authors. Here the sample has 1,100 or so distinct CDR3 sequences; 6.4% occur a single time. Roughly 13% of the sample goes to the ten largest clones.

This clonotype is medium-sized (0.01 to 0.1%) in terms of sample share. The clone's antigen remains unknown. Base-call qualities are not available, and no considerably larger clone is one nucleotide away. The time point tag for this specimen amounts to: sample taken at primary tumor resection. For TCR sequencing, whole RNA was extracted from tumor and nontumor lung tissue, or from cryopreserved PBMC samples, and no cell sorting was done. Donors were 70 or so patients with early-stage, untreated non-small cell lung cancer from the lung TRACERx cohort. A patient was chosen for TCR sequencing only when enough RNA was available from at least two tumor regions. Before being selected, tumor and adjacent nontumor lung specimens were reviewed by a lung pathologist. V lost 3 bases and J lost 5 bases, and the count of bases not matched to a germline gene is 7. The CDR3 sequence holds 14 residues, the cysteine and phenylalanine included. The entry retains the CDR3 DNA only, 42 bases that are in frame from base 1. According to the germline V gene, CDR1 reads SGHVS and CDR2 reads FNYEAQ.

The chain employs TRBV7-6 and TRBJ2-7, with 7 middle bases fitting TRBD2. The receptor was isolated from a male donor with early-stage non-small cell lung cancer. This material consisted of normal lung tissue next to the tumor, taken at surgery. The CDR3 reads CASSLRENIHEQYF. The DNA sequence is as follows: TGTGCCAGCAGCTTGCGGGAGAATATCCACGAGCAGTACTTC.